This T cell receptor (beta chain) originates from a study of chemoradiotherapy in HPV16-positive cancers. Libraries were prepared by immunoSEQ multiplex PCR; TCRdb keeps only in-frame clonotypes and omits some of them. The sample has over 1,100 clones; over 80% are singletons. The CDR3 consists of 13 residues. J lost 5 bases, V lost 1 base, and 4 bases had no gene match. The germline V gene encodes CDR1 SQVTM and CDR2 ANQGSEA. General study findings and limits: For HPV16-positive patients, expanding HPV-responsive T cells associated with longer recurrence-free survival. During treatment, candidate HPV-specific clones and E7-related motifs expanded in tumor.

This clone showed up just a few times. The antigen is not known. The TCR was taken from a human donor with HPV-associated anogenital cancer. The source was tumor tissue, collected from a patient who underwent chemoradiotherapy. The V call is TRBV29-1, the J call TRBJ1-1, with TRBD1 matching 7 bases. This chain's CDR3 is CSVEGQGSTEAFF. The CDR3 DNA reads TGCAGCGTTGAAGGACAGGGAAGTACTGAAGCTTTCTTT.